Sequencing of this T cell receptor beta chain was carried out in a study of T cell responses to AZD1222 COVID-19 vaccine. The study, taken as a whole, reports: White British ancestry dominated among donors, who included more females, and clonal diversity was possibly underestimated. Only after the peak T cell response were repertoires sampled.

The CDR3 sequence is 15 residues long. Trimming stripped 1 base from V and 0 bases from J, with 11 bases between. In germline, CDR1 is SGHRS, CDR2 YFSETQ. The table lists this clone with a few counts. What it recognizes is unknown. Data came from immunoSEQ multiplex PCR; TCRdb stores just in-frame clones and leaves some out. The sample lists 90,000 to 150,000 clones, approximately 86% seen once, with around 2.5% in the top ten. The material sequenced was peripheral blood, taken 28 days after the second AZD1222 dose. V and J are TRBV5-1 and TRBJ2-7; D possibly corresponds to TRBD1 (6 bases). This receptor was taken from an adult who received the AZD1222 COVID-19 vaccine. CDR3 loop: CASSLLQGSSYEQYF. The CDR3 region has the DNA TGCGCCAGCAGCTTGCTGCAGGGGAGCTCCTACGAGCAGTACTTC.